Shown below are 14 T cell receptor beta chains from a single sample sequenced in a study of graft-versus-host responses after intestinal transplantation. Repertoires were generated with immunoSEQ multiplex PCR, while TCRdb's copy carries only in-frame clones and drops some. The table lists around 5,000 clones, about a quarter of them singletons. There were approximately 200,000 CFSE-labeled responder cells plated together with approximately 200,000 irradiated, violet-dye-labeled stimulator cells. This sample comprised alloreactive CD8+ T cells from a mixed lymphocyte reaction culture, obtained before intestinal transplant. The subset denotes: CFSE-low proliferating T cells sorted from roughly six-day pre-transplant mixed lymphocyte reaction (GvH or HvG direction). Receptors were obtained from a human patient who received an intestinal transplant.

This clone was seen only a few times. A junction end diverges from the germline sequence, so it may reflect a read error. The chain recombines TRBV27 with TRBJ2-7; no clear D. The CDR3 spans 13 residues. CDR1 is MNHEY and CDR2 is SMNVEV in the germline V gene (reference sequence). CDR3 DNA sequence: TGTGGCAGCAGTTTGGGTGGGGACTACGAGCAGTACTTC. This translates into CGSSLGGDYEQYF.

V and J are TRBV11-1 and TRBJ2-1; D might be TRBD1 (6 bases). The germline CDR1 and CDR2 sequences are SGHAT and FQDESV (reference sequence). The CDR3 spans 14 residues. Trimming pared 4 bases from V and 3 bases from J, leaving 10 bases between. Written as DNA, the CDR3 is TGTGCCAGCAGCTACACGACAGGCTACAATGAGCAGTTCTTC. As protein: CASSYTTGYNEQFF.

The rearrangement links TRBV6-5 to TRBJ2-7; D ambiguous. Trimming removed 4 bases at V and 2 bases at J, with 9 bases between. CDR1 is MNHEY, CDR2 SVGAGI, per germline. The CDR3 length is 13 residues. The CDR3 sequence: CASSFLATYEQYF. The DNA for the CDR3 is TGTGCCAGCAGTTTCCTGGCCACCTACGAGCAGTACTTC.

DNA of the CDR3: TGTGCCAGCAGCATAATTGTGCCACAAAGTCGGGCCAACGTCCTGACTTTC. It yields the protein CASSIIVPQSRANVLTF. The chain couples TRBV7-7 to TRBJ2-6; D unclear. CDR3 size: 17 residues. V was cut by 5 bases and J by 5 bases, with 19 bases left in between. Germline loops: CDR1 SSHAT, CDR2 FNYEAQ (reference sequence).

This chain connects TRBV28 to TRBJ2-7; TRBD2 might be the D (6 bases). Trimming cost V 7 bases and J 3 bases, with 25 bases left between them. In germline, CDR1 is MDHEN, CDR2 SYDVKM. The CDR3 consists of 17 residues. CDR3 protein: CASTRPWWGLRNYEQYF. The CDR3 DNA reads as TGTGCCAGCACCCGTCCCTGGTGGGGACTCCGTAACTACGAGCAGTACTTC.

This chain's CDR3 is CASSHNHGKTYGYTF. Here the CDR3 DNA reads TGTGCCAGCAGCCATAACCATGGAAAGACCTATGGCTACACCTTC. The chain is built from TRBV7-9 and TRBJ1-2; D remains ambiguous. Germline values: CDR1 SEHNR, CDR2 FQNEAQ (reference sequence). The length of the CDR3 is 15 residues. V lost 5 bases, J lost 4 bases, and 17 bases lay in between.

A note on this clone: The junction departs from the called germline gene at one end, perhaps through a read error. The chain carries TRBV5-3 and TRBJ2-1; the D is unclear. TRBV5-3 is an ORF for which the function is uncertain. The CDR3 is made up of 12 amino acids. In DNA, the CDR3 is TGTGCCAGCAGCTATCGGTTTCAGGAGCAGTTCTTC. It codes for CASSYRFQEQFF.

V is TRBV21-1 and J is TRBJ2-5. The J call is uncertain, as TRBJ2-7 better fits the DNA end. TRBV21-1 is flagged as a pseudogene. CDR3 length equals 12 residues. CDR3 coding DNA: TGTGCCAGCAGCAAACAGGGAGCCGAGCAGTACTTC. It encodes CASSKQGAEQYF.

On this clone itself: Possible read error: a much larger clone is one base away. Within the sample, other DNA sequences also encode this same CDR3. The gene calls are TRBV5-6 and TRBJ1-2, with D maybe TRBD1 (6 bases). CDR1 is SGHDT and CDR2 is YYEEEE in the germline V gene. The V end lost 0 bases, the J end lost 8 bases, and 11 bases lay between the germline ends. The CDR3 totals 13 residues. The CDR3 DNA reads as TGTGCCAGCAGCTTGGTGGGGGGCGGGGGCTACACCTTC. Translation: CASSLVGGGGYTF.

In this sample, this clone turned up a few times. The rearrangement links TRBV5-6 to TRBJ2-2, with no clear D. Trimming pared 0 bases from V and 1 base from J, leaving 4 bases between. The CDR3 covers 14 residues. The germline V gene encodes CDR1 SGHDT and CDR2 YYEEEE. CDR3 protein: CASSLVGNTGELFF. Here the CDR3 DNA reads TGTGCCAGCAGCTTGGTTGGGAACACCGGGGAGCTGTTTTTT.

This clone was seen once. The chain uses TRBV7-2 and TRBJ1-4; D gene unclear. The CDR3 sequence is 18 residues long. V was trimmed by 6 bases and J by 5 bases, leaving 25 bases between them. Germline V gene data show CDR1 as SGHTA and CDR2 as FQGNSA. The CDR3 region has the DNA TGTGCCAGCAGTGAATCTTCGTGTCTCCCAGTCGACAATGAAAAACTGTTTTTT. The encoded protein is CASSESSCLPVDNEKLFF.

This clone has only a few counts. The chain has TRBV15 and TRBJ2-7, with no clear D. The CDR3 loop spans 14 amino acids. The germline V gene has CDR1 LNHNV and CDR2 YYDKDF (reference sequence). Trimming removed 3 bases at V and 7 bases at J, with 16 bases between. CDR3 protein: CATSSLYPTLEQYF. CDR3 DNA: TGTGCCACCAGCAGTCTATACCCAACCCTGGAGCAGTACTTC.

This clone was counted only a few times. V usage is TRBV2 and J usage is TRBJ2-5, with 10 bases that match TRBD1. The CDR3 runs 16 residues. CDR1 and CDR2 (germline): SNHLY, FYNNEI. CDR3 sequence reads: CVSQETPDRGPETQYF. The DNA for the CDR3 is TGTGTCTCACAGGAAACACCCGACAGGGGGCCAGAGACCCAGTACTTC.

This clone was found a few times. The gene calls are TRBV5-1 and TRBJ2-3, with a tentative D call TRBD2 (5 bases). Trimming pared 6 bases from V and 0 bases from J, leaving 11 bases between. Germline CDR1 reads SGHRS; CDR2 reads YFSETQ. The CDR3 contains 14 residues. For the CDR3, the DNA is TGCGCCAGCATGGTGGAGGTTAGCACAGATACGCAGTATTTT. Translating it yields CASMVEVSTDTQYF.